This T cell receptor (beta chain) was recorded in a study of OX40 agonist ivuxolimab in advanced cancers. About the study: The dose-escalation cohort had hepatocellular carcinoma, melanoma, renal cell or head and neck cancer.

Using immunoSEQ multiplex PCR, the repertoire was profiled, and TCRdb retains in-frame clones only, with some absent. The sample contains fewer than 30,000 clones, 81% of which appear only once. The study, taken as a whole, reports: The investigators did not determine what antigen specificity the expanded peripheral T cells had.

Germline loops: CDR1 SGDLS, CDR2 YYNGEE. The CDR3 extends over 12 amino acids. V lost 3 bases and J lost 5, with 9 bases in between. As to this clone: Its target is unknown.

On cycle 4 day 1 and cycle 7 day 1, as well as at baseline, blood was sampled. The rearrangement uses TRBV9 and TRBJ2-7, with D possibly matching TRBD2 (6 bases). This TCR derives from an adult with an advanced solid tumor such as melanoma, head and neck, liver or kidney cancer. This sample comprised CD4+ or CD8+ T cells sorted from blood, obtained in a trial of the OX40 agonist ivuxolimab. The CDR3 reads CASSGGDNEQYF. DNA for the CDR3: TGTGCCAGCAGCGGGGGGGATAACGAGCAGTACTTC.